These T cell receptor beta chains were read from a single sample in a study of T cell responses to AZD1222 COVID-19 vaccine. Method: immunoSEQ multiplex PCR; TCRdb's copy keeps in-frame clones and lacks some. This table holds 150,000 to 200,000 clones, just over 90% found once. Specimen: peripheral blood, collected 28 days after the second AZD1222 dose. The receptors were sampled from an adult who received the AZD1222 COVID-19 vaccine. Both conserved end residues are part of each CDR3. Fields, in order: clone size, J gene, V gene, D gene, CDR3 DNA, CDR3 protein. D genes are given only for firm matches. Size is stated for part of the rows, as once, few or many counts, or as a class when the clone is expanded.

-,TRBJ2-2,TRBV11-2,-,TGTGCCAGCAGCTCACGTCCACCTGGTTCCTTCGGGAACACCGGGGAGCTGTTTTTT,CASSSRPPGSFGNTGELFF
few,TRBJ1-5,TRBV21-1,-,TGTGCCAACAACCGGGACTCGTCGATAAATAGCAATCAGCCCCAGCATTTT,CANNRDSSINSNQPQHF
-,TRBJ2-3,TRBV7-6,-,TGTGCCAGCAGCTTATTCCGACGGAACACAGATACGCAGTATTTT,CASSLFRRNTDTQYF
-,TRBJ1-5,TRBV6-6,TRBD1,TGTGCCAGCAGTTACGGACAGGGGCGGAAACAGCCCCAGCATTTT,CASSYGQGRKQPQHF
-,TRBJ2-1,TRBV13,TRBD2,TGTGCCAGCAGCCACCCTCTAAGCGGGGTTAATGAGCAGTTCTTC,CASSHPLSGVNEQFF
-,TRBJ2-1,TRBV9,-,TGTGCCAGCAGCCCTCGACCGGTATACAATGAGCAGTTCTTC,CASSPRPVYNEQFF
-,TRBJ2-6,TRBV15,-,TGTGCCACCAGCGCCGCGGACAGTTCCTCTGGGGCCAACGTCCTGACTTTC,CATSAADSSSGANVLTF
-,TRBJ2-7,TRBV19,-,TGTGCCAGTACCCCGACTAGTCAAGGCGTGGAGCAGTACTTC,CASTPTSQGVEQYF
-,TRBJ2-5,TRBV9,TRBD1,TGTGCCAGCAGCGTAGTTGGGGGACAGGGGGAGGCCCAGTACTTC,CASSVVGGQGEAQYF
-,TRBJ1-2,TRBV3-1/TRBV3-2,-,TGTGCCAGCAGCCAAGTCACTCAGGGACCCCACTATGGCTACACCTTC,CASSQVTQGPHYGYTF
-,TRBJ1-1,TRBV19,-,TGTGCCAGTATTGGTCAGGGGAACACTGAAGCTTTCTTT,CASIGQGNTEAFF
once,TRBJ1-2,TRBV2,-,TGTGCCAGCAGGGCCAGAATACAGGGACCTAATGTTTATGGCTACACCTTC,CASRARIQGPNVYGYTF
-,TRBJ2-7,TRBV5-1,TRBD1,TGCGCCAGCAGCTTGGCCCCGGACAGGGTCTACGAGCAGTACTTC,CASSLAPDRVYEQYF
once,TRBJ1-1,TRBV29-1,TRBD1,TGCAGCGCCCTGGGACAGGGGTTTGAAGCTTTCTTT,CSALGQGFEAFF
-,TRBJ1-5,TRBV27,-,TGTGCCAGCAGTCCTCACCCCGGGAACAATCAGCCCCAGCATTTT,CASSPHPGNNQPQHF
-,TRBJ2-7,TRBV2,TRBD2,TGTGCCAGCAGTGGAGAGAGCGGGGTGAGCTCCTACGAGCAGTACTTC,CASSGESGVSSYEQYF
few,TRBJ1-5,TRBV3-1/TRBV3-2,TRBD1,TGTGCCAGCAGCCCCGGGACAGGGGCCGAGCCCCAGCATTTT,CASSPGTGAEPQHF
-,TRBJ2-5,TRBV5-1,TRBD2,TGCGCCAGCAGCTTGGGGTCAGCGGGGGGGCCACAAGAGACCCAGTACTTC,CASSLGSAGGPQETQYF
-,TRBJ2-1,TRBV3-1/TRBV3-2,TRBD2,TGTGCCAGCAGCCAAGCCGGGACTAGCGGGGGGGCCTACAATGAGCAGTTCTTC,CASSQAGTSGGAYNEQFF
once,TRBJ1-2,TRBV4-1,-,TGCGCCAGCAGCCAAGATCTGGCTCACGGCTACACCTTC,CASSQDLAHGYTF
-,TRBJ2-7,TRBV18,-,TGTGCCAGCTCACCACGGACTTTTGGGGAGTACGAGCAGTACTTC,CASSPRTFGEYEQYF
-,TRBJ1-5,TRBV5-8,-,TGTGCCAGCAGCTTGGGACAGGTCGGCAATCAGCCCCAGCATTTT,CASSLGQVGNQPQHF
-,TRBJ1-1,TRBV29-1,-,TGCAGCGGGCAACAGGTGAACACTGAAGCTTTCTTT,CSGQQVNTEAFF
-,TRBJ1-3,TRBV19,-,TGTGCCAGTAAGAGAGAGGGAGCAGGAAACACCATATATTTT,CASKREGAGNTIYF
-,TRBJ1-1,TRBV5-1,-,TGCGCCAGCTCCTGGGCTATGAACACTGAAGCTTTCTTT,CASSWAMNTEAFF
-,TRBJ1-1,TRBV18,-,TGTGCCAGCTCACCACCGAGAGGGGACGGGAACACTGAAGCTTTCTTT,CASSPPRGDGNTEAFF
-,TRBJ2-2,TRBV6-6,-,TGTGCCAGCAGTCAACACCAAAACTGGGCCACCGGGGAGCTGTTTTTT,CASSQHQNWATGELFF
-,TRBJ2-1,TRBV19,TRBD1,TGTGCCAGTAGTAACCCGGGACAGGGATACAATGAGCAGTTCTTC,CASSNPGQGYNEQFF
-,TRBJ2-4,TRBV11-3,-,TGTGCCAGCAGCTTCCAGGACTGTTGTCCCAAAAACATTCAGTACTTC,CASSFQDCCPKNIQYF
-,TRBJ1-5,TRBV5-8,-,TGTGCCAGCAGCTACAGACAGGGCAATCAGCCCCAGCATTTT,CASSYRQGNQPQHF
-,TRBJ1-2,TRBV20-1,-,TGCAGTGCCCTGGGGATTCAGGGCTACACCTTC,CSALGIQGYTF
-,TRBJ2-1,TRBV9,-,TGTGCCAGCAGCGCACCGTCTGGGAGACGCTCCTACAATGAGCAGTTCTTC,CASSAPSGRRSYNEQFF
-,TRBJ2-6,TRBV15,-,TGTGCCACCAGCAGAGATACGGGTGGGGCCAACGTCCTGACTTTC,CATSRDTGGANVLTF
-,TRBJ2-7,TRBV7-2,-,TGTGCCAGCAGCCCCCTCGAGGCCGCCTACGAGCAGTACTTC,CASSPLEAAYEQYF
-,TRBJ1-4,TRBV19,TRBD1,TGTGCCAGTAGTCACCCCGGGGACAGGAGTTATGAAAAACTGTTTTTT,CASSHPGDRSYEKLFF
-,TRBJ1-2,TRBV5-1,-,TGCGCCAGCAGCGCCGTGTGGGGGTATGAAGATGGCTACACCTTC,CASSAVWGYEDGYTF
-,TRBJ1-1,TRBV6-6,-,TGTGCCAGCTCCTCTTGGGAGGGATACACTGAAGCTTTCTTT,CASSSWEGYTEAFF
-,TRBJ2-1,TRBV7-8,TRBD2,TGTGCCAGCAGCTTAGGACTAGCGGGGCACAATGAGCAGTTCTTC,CASSLGLAGHNEQFF
-,TRBJ1-3,TRBV7-6,TRBD1,TGTGCCAGCAGCTTTGGACAGGGTTATGGAAACACCATATATTTT,CASSFGQGYGNTIYF
-,TRBJ1-5,TRBV19,TRBD1,TGTGCCAGTAAGGAGAGGGACAGGGGAAATCAGCCCCAGCATTTT,CASKERDRGNQPQHF
-,TRBJ1-1,TRBV7-2,-,TGTGCCGGACGGAGGGAGATGAACACTGAAGCTTTCTTT,CAGRREMNTEAFF
-,TRBJ1-1,TRBV5-1,-,TGCGCCAGCAGCTTGGGGGAGCGAGGCACTGAAGCTTTCTTT,CASSLGERGTEAFF
-,TRBJ2-5,TRBV5-6,-,TGTGCCAGCAGGAAAAGGTCGGGGGAAGAGACCCAGTACTTC,CASRKRSGEETQYF
-,TRBJ1-2,TRBV5-4,TRBD1,TGTGCCAGCAGCCCTAGACCGGGACAGGGGGCCTCAAACTATGGCTACACCTTC,CASSPRPGQGASNYGYTF
-,TRBJ1-5,TRBV27,-,TGTGCCAGCAGTTCGGGTTACGTGGGGGCCCAGCATTTT,CASSSGYVGAQHF
-,TRBJ1-5,TRBV2,-,TGTGCCAGCAGTACGGACGGCCATAGCAATCAGCCCCAGCATTTT,CASSTDGHSNQPQHF
-,TRBJ1-2,TRBV11-2,-,TGTGCCAGCAGCCCAGGTGGCTATGGCTACACCTTC,CASSPGGYGYTF
-,TRBJ2-7,TRBV7-8,-,TGTGCCAGCAGCTTAGCGCGGAGGAGAAACTACGAGCAGTACTTC,CASSLARRRNYEQYF
once,TRBJ1-1,TRBV11-2,-,TGTGCCAGCAGCTTAGTGAGGCACACTGAAGCTTTCTTT,CASSLVRHTEAFF
-,TRBJ2-7,TRBV6-5,-,TGTGCCAGCAGAAAGAGACAGGAGCTTACCTACGAGCAGTACTTC,CASRKRQELTYEQYF
-,TRBJ2-2,TRBV25-1,-,TGTGCCAGCAGTGCGGGGGACAGACACACCGGGGAGCTGTTTTTT,CASSAGDRHTGELFF
-,TRBJ1-6,TRBV18,-,TGTGCCAGCTCCCAGAACGACCGCAATTCACCCCTCCACTTT,CASSQNDRNSPLHF
-,TRBJ2-1,TRBV9,TRBD1,TGTGCCAGCAGCGCCTCGGGACAGGGGGCGCCCAATGAGCAGTTCTTC,CASSASGQGAPNEQFF
few,TRBJ1-2,TRBV19,TRBD1,TGTGCCAGTAGTGAAGCCGGACAGGGCACGGGTGGCTACACCTTC,CASSEAGQGTGGYTF
-,TRBJ2-7,TRBV5-1,TRBD1,TGCGCCAGCAGCTTGAGAGCGATTGGGACAGCCCCTCGGGAGCAGTACTTC,CASSLRAIGTAPREQYF